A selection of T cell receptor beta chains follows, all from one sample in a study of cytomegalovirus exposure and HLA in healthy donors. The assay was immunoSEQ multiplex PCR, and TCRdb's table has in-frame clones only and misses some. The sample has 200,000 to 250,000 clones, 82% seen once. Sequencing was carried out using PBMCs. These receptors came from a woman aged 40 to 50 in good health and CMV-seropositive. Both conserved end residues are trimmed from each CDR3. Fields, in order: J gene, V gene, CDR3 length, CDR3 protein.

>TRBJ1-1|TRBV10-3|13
AITARTGENTEAF
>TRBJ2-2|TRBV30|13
AWSPGLANSGELF
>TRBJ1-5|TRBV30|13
AWSVQGGGNQPQH
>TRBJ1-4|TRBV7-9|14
ASSPQGARDNEKLF
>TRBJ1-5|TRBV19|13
ASSFTSRRNQPQH
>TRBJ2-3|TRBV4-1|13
ASSQEGTGTDTQY
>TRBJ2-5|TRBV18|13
ASSPRLGVEETQY
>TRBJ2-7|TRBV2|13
ASSHGDRGSYEQY
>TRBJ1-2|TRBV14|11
ASSQATVVGYT
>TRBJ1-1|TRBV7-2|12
ASSLSGAGTEAF
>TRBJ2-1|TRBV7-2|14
ASSLAGTDSYNEQF
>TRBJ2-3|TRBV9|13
ASSVAPPGMDTQY
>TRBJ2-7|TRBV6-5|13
ASSYQFSGVYEQY
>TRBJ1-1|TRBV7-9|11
ASSLGLGTEAF
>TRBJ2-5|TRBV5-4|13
ASSPTGGPGETQY
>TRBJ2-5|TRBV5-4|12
ASNSTGSEETQY
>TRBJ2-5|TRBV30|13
AWSADRGHQETQY
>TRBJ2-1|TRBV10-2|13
ASSESASGNDEQF
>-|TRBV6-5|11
ASSFTGGNEQY
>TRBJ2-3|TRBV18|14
ASQPLAGGRADTQY
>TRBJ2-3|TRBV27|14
ASSLRLAGTPRQQY
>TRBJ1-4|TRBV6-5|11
ASSYGLNEKLF
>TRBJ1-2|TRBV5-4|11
ASSFAGTRGYT
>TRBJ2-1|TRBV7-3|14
ASSLSVTSGSGEQF
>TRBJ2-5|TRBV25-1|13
ASRSPGHYQETQY
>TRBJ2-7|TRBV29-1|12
SVSSGTGVYEQY
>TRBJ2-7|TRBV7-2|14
ASSLEGGGAPYEQY
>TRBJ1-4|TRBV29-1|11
SVAQNREEKLF
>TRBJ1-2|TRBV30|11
AWSDQGHYGYT
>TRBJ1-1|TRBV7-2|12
ASSLALTNTEAF
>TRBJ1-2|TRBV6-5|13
ASSRQGQRNYGYT
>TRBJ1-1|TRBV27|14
ASTSLGRGRRAEAF
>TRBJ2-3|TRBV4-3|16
ASSQVVGGGASTDTQY
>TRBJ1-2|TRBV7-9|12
ASSLATSYYGYT
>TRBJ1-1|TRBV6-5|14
ASSYSGWTYNTEAF
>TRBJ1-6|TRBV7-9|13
ASSPQGALNSPLH
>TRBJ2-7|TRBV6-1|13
ASQTGSVISYEQY
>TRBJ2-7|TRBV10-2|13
ASLKVRGDLYEQY
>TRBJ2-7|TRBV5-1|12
ASSLDLAGGEQY
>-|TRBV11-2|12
ASSLGTPSYEQF
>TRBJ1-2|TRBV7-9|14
ASSLAETGAFYGYT
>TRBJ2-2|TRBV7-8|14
ASSSPDRENTGELF
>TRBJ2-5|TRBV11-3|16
ASSLGVLAGAFQETQY
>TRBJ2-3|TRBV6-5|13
ASSALAGGKSTQY
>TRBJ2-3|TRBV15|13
ATRRNRAMAEGQY
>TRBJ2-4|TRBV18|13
ASSPPEGAKNIQY
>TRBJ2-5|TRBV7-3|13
ASSLQGAGKETQY
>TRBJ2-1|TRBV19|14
ASTRGGTGSYNEQF
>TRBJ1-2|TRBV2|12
ASTVGGANYGYT
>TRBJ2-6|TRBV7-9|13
ASSPTGSGANVLT
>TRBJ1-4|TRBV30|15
AWSGPRSYKTNEKLF
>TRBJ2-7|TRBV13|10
ASSLEAGEQY
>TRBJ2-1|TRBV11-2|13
ASSLYGGGYNEQF
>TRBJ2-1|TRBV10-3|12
AISPRDRNNEQF
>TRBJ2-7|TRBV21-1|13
ASSKGLSSSYEQY
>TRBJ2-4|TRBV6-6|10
ATRTGNNIQY